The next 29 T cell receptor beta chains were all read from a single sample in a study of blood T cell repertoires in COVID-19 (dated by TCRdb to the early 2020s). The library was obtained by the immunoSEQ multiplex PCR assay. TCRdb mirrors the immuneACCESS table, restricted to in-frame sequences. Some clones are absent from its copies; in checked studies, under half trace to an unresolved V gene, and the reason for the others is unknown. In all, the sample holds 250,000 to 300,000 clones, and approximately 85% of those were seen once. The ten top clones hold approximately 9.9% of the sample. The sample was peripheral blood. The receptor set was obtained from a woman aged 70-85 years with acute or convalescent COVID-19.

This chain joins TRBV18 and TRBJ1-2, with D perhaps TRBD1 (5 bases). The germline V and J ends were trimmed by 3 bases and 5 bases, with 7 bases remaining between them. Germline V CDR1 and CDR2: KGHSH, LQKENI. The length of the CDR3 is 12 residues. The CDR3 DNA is TGTGCCAGCTCACCGGGGGGATATGGCTACACCTTC. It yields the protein CASSPGGYGYTF.

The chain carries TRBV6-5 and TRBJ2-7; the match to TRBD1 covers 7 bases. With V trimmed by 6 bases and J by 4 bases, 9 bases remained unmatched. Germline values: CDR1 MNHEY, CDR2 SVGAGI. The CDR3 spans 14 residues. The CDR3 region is CASRNPGQSYEQYF. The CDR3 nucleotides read TGTGCCAGCAGGAACCCGGGACAGTCATACGAGCAGTACTTC.

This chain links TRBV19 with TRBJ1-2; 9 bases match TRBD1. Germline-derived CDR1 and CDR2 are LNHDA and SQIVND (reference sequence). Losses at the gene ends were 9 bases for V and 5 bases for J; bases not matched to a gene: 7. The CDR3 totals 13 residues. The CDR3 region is CASSPDRGYGYTF. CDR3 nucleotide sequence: TGTGCCAGCTCCCCGGACAGGGGATATGGCTACACCTTC.

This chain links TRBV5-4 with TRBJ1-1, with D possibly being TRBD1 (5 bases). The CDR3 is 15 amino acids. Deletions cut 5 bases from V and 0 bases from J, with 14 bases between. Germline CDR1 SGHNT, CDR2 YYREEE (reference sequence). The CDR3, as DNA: TGTGCCAGCAGTTCGCAGGGTACAGTGAACACTGAAGCTTTCTTT. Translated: CASSSQGTVNTEAFF.

This CDR3 is CASSQTRPRGQETQYF. CDR3 DNA: TGTGCCAGCAGCCAAACGAGGCCCCGGGGCCAAGAGACCCAGTACTTC. The J gene is TRBJ2-5, the V gene TRBV3-1 (or the pseudogene TRBV3-2), with D possibly being TRBD2 (5 bases). The CDR3 sequence is 16 residues long. Germline CDR1 LGHDT, CDR2 YNNKEL (reference sequence). V shed 2 bases and J shed 1 base, with 14 bases lying between them.

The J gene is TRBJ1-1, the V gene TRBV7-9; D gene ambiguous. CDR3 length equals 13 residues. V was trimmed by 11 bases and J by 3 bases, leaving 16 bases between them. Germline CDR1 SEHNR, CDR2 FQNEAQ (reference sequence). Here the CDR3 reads CAYNRVSDTEAFF. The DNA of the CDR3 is TGTGCCTATAATCGGGTCTCAGACACTGAAGCTTTCTTT.

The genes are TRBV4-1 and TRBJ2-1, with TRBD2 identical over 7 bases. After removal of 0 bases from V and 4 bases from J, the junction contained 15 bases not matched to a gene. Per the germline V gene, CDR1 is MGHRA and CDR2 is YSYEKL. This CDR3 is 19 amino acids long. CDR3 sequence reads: CASSQDRASGDPSYNEQFF. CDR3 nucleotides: TGCGCCAGCAGCCAAGATCGGGCCAGCGGGGATCCCTCATACAATGAGCAGTTCTTC.

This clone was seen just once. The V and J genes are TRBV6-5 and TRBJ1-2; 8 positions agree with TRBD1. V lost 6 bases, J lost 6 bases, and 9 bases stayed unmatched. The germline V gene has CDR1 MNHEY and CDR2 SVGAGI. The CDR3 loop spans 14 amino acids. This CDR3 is CASSDRGRGNGYTF. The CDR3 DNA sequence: TGTGCCAGCAGCGACAGGGGTAGGGGGAATGGCTACACCTTC.

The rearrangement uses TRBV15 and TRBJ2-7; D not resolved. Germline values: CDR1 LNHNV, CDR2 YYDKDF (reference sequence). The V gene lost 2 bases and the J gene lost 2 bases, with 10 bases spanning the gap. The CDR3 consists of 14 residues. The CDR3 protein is CATSRSPGTYEQYF. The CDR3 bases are TGTGCCACCAGCAGAAGTCCAGGAACCTACGAGCAGTACTTC.

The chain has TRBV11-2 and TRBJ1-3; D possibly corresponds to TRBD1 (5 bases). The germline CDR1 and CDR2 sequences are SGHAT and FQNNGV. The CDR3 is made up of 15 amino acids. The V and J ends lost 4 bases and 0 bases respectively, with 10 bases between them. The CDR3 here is CASSSSRVSGNTIYF. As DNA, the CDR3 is TGTGCCAGCAGCTCCTCCAGGGTCTCTGGAAACACCATATATTTT.

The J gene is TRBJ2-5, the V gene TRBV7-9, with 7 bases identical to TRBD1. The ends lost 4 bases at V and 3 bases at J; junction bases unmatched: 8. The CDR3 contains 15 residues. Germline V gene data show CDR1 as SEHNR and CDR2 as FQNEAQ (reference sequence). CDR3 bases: TGTGCCAGCAGCTCCAACAGGGGCGAGGAAGAGACCCAGTACTTC. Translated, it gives CASSSNRGEEETQYF.

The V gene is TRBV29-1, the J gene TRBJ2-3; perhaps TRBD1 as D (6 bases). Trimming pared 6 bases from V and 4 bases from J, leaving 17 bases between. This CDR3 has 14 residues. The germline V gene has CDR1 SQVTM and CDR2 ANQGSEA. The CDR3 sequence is CSVQGQDVPDTQYF. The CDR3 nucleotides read TGCAGCGTCCAGGGGCAAGACGTCCCAGATACGCAGTATTTT.

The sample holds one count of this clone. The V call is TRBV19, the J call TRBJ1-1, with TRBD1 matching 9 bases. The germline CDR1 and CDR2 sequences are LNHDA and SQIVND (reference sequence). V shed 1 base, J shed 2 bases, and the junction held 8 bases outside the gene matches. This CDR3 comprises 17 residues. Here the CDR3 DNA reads TGTGCCAGTAGTATAGGGGTCCAGGGACAGGGAAACACTGAAGCTTTCTTT. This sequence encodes CASSIGVQGQGNTEAFF.

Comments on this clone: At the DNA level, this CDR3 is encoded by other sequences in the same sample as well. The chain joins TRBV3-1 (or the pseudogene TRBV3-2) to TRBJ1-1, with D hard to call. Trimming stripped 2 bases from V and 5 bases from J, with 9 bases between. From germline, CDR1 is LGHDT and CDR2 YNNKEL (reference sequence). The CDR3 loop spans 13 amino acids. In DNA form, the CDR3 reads TGTGCCAGCAGCCAAAGAGGTGGGACTGAAGCTTTCTTT. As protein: CASSQRGGTEAFF.

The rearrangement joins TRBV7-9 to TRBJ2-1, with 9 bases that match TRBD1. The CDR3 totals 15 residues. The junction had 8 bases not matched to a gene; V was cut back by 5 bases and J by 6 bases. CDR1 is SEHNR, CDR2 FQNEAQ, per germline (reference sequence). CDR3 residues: CASSAPGQGRNEQFF. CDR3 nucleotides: TGTGCCAGCAGCGCGCCGGGACAGGGTCGCAATGAGCAGTTCTTC.

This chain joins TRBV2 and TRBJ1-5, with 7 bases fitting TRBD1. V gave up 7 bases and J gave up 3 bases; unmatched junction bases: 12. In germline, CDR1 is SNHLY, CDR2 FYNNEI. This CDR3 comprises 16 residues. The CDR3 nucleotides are TGTGCCAGCACACAGGGGTCGATGATATTCAATCAGCCCCAGCATTTT. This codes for CASTQGSMIFNQPQHF.

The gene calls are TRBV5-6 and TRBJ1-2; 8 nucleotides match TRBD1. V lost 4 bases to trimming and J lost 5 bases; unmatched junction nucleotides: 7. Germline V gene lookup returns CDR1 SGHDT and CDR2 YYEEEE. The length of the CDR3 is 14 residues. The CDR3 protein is CASSTRDRTYGYTF. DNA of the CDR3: TGTGCCAGCAGCACGCGGGACAGGACATATGGCTACACCTTC.

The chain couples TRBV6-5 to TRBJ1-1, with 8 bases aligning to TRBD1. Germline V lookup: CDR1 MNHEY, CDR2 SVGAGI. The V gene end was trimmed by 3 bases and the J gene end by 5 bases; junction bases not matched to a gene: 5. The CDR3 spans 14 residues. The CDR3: CASSYQGAVTEAFF. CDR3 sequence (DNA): TGTGCCAGCAGTTATCAGGGGGCCGTAACTGAAGCTTTCTTT.

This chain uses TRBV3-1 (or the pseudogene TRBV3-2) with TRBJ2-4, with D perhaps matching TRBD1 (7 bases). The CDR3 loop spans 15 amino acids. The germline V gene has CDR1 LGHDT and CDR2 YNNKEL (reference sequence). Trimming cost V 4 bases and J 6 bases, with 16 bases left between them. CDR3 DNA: TGTGCCAGCAGCCCCCGGGCAGGGGGGCTAAACATTCAGTACTTC. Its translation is CASSPRAGGLNIQYF.

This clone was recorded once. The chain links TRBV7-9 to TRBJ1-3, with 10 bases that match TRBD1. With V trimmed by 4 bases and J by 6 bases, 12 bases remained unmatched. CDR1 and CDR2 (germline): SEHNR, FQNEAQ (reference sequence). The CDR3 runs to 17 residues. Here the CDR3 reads CASSSDRGRIVENTIYF. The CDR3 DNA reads TGTGCCAGCAGCTCCGACAGGGGGCGCATTGTGGAAAACACCATATATTTT.

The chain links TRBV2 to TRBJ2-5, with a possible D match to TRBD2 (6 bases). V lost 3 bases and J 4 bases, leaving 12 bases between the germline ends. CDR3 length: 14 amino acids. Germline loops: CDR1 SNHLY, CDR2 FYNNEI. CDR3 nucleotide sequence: TGTGCCAGCAGTGATGGCGGGGTGGGAGAGACCCAGTACTTC. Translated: CASSDGGVGETQYF.

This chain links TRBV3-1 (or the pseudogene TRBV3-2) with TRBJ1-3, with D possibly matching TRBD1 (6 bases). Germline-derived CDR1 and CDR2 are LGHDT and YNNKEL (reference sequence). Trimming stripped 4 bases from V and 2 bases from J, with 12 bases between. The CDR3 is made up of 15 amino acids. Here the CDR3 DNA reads TGTGCCAGCAGCCTGGGGAGGGGGACTGGAAACACCATATATTTT. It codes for CASSLGRGTGNTIYF.

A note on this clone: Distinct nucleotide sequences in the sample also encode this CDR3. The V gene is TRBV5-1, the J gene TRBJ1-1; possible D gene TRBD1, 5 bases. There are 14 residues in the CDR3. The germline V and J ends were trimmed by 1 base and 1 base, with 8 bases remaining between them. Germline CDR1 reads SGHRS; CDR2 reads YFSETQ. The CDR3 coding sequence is TGCGCCAGCAGCTTGCAGGGCGGGAACACTGAAGCTTTCTTT. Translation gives CASSLQGGNTEAFF.

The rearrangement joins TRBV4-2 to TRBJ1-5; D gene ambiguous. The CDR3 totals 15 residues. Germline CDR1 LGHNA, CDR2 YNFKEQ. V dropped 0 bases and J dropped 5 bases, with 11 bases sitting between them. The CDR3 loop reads CASSQDWRDYQPQHF. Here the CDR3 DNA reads TGTGCCAGCAGCCAAGATTGGAGGGATTATCAGCCCCAGCATTTT.

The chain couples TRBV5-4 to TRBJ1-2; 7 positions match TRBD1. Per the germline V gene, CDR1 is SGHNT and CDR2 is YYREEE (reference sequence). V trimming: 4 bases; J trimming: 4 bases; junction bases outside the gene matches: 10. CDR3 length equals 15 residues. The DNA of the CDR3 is TGTGCCAGCAGCGTGGCAGGGGGAAGTTTCTATGGCTACACCTTC. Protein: CASSVAGGSFYGYTF.

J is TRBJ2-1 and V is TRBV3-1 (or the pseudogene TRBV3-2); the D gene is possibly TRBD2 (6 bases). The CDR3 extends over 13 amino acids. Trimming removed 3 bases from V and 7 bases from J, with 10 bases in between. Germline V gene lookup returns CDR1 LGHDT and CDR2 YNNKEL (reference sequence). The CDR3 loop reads CASSHSGRNEQFF. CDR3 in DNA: TGTGCCAGCAGCCATTCAGGGAGGAATGAGCAGTTCTTC.

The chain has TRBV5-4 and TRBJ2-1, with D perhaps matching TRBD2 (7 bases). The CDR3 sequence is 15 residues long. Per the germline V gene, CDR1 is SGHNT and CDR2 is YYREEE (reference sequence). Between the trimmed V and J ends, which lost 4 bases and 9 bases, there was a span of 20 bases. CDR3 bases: TGTGCCAGCAGCGGACTCACTAGGGGGGAGGGTGAGCAGTTCTTC. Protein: CASSGLTRGEGEQFF.

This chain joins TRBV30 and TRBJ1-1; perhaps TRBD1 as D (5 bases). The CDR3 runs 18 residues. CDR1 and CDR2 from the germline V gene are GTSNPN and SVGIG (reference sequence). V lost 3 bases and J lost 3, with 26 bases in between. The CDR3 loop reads CAWRVMSGLGDRDTEAFF. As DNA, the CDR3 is TGTGCCTGGAGGGTCATGAGTGGTTTAGGGGATAGGGACACTGAAGCTTTCTTT.

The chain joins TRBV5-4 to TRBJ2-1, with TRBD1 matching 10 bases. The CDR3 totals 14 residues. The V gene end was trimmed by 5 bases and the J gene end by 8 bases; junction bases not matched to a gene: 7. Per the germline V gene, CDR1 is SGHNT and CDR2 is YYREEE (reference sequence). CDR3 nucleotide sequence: TGTGCCAGCAGTCCGGGACAGGGGAGGGATGAGCAGTTCTTC. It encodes CASSPGQGRDEQFF.